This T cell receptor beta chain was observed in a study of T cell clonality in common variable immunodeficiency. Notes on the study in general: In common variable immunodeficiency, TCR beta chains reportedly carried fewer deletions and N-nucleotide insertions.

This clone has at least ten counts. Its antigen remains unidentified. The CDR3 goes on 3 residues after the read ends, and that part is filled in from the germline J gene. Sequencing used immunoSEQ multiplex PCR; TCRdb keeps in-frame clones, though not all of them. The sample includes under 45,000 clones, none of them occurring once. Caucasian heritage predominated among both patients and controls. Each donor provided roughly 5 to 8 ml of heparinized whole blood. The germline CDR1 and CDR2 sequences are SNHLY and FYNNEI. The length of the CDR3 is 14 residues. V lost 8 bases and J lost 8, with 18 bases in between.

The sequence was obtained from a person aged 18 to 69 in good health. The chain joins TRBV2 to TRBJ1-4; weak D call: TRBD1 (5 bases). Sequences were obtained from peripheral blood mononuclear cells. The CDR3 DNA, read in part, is TGTGCCAGCGAACCCGGAGGGGCCGGAGAAAAA. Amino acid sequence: CASEPGGAGEK. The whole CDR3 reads CASEPGGAGEKLFF.